This T cell receptor beta chain was obtained from a study of blood T cell repertoires in COVID-19. Study as a whole: COVID-19 samples from acute and convalescent phases originated in the United States, Italy and Spain.

In the authors' methods: Reference gene primer amplification gave nucleated cell count estimates. Profiling relied on immunoSEQ multiplex PCR, and the TCRdb table lists in-frame clones only, not all of them. V, J and clone size derive from that table, while D and trimming were established from the DNA sequence. This table has around 320,000 clones, roughly 90% appearing once. The CDR3 totals 11 residues. Germline assignment: CDR1 SNHLY and CDR2 FYNNEI. V lost 7 bases, J lost 1 base, and 4 bases lay in between. The sequencing sample was made of PBMCs or T cells enriched from blood (not recorded which). The TCR originated in a woman between 50 and 59 years old who had been exposed to COVID-19. The chain carries TRBV2 and TRBJ1-1; no firm D call. DNA for the CDR3: TGTGCCAGCACCAGGAACACTGAAGCTTTCTTT. This translates into CASTRNTEAFF.